This T cell receptor (beta chain) comes out of a study of radiotherapy plus CTLA-4 blockade in lung cancer. This CDR3 spans 14 amino acids. The germline CDR1 and CDR2 sequences are SGHAT and FQNNGV. Trimming cost V 1 base and J 2 bases, with 8 bases left between them. General observations from the study: There was expansion of tumor-derived TCR clones in blood after radiotherapy plus ipilimumab.

Libraries were prepared by immunoSEQ multiplex PCR; TCRdb keeps only in-frame clonotypes and omits some of them. The sample contains approximately 81,000 clones, roughly 79% of which appear only once. Focal radiation with ipilimumab CTLA-4 blockade was given to patients with chemo-refractory metastatic non-small-cell lung cancer. In regard to this clone: Its antigen is undetermined.

Source: peripheral blood, taken from a patient treated with radiotherapy plus ipilimumab. The sequence came from a human donor with non-small cell lung cancer who had a partial response to radiotherapy plus ipilimumab. Some clones in this sample may be carry-over from other donors' samples. The rearrangement joins TRBV11-2 to TRBJ1-2; D not certain. In DNA, the CDR3 is TGTGCCAGCAGCTTAGGGAGCCAGAACTATGGCTACACCTTC. Translating gives CASSLGSQNYGYTF.